Listed below are T cell receptor beta chains from one sample, sequenced in a study of blood T cell repertoires in COVID-19. Sequencing was performed with immunoSEQ multiplex PCR; in TCRdb, only in-frame clones are kept and a portion is missing. Of 210,000 or so clones listed, over 75% were seen once; the top ten hold 6% to 7.5%. Source material: PBMCs or T cells enriched from blood (not recorded which). The receptor set was obtained from a woman aged 40 to 50 with acute COVID-19. Both conserved end residues are part of each CDR3. A D gene is named only where the DNA matches it firmly. For some rows the clone size is stated as once, few or many, or as a class when expanded; others skip it.

v_gene,j_gene,d_gene,abundance,CDR3nt,CDR3aa
TRBV5-1,TRBJ2-7,NA,NA,TGCGCCAGCAGTACCGCAGGGGCAGACTACGAGCAGTACTTC,CASSTAGADYEQYF
TRBV11-2,TRBJ1-2,TRBD1,NA,TGTGCCAGCAGCTTAGTGCAGGGGGCGTATGGCTACACCTTC,CASSLVQGAYGYTF
TRBV5-1,TRBJ2-6,TRBD1,NA,TGCGCCAGCAGCCTGACGGGGACAGGGGCGGGGGCCAACGTCCTGACTTTC,CASSLTGTGAGANVLTF
TRBV29-1,TRBJ2-1,NA,NA,TGCAGCGTCCCGGTCGCTAGAGCCTACAATGAGCAGTTCTTC,CSVPVARAYNEQFF
TRBV2,TRBJ2-7,NA,once,TGTGCCAGCAGTTGGACAGAGGACACCTACGAGCAGTACTTC,CASSWTEDTYEQYF
TRBV6-5,TRBJ1-3,NA,once,TGTGCCAGCAGCGGAGGGGTCCGAAACACCATATATTTT,CASSGGVRNTIYF
TRBV11-3,TRBJ2-5,NA,NA,TGTGCCAGCAGCCGAGGGCGACAAGAGACCCAGTACTTC,CASSRGRQETQYF
TRBV3-1/TRBV3-2,TRBJ2-5,NA,NA,TGTGCCAGCAGCCAAGCCACGGGCGGGACAGAGACCCAGTACTTC,CASSQATGGTETQYF
TRBV27,TRBJ2-2,TRBD2,NA,TGTGCCAGCAGTCGGCGGGCTAGCGGGACCCGACTAACCGGGGAGCTGTTTTTT,CASSRRASGTRLTGELFF
TRBV9,TRBJ1-2,NA,NA,TGTGCCAGCAATGGCAAGAGGGACTATGGCTACACCTTC,CASNGKRDYGYTF
TRBV5-1,TRBJ1-1,TRBD1,NA,TGCGCCAGCAGCCCGGGGACAGCGAACACTGAAGCTTTCTTT,CASSPGTANTEAFF
TRBV6-5,TRBJ1-4,NA,NA,TGTGCCAGCAGTTACTCCCGGGATTCTGAAAAACTGTTTTTT,CASSYSRDSEKLFF
TRBV2,TRBJ1-1,TRBD1,NA,TGTGCCAGCAGCCTCCCCGGGACAGGGAGAACTGAAGCTTTCTTT,CASSLPGTGRTEAFF
TRBV10-1,TRBJ2-1,TRBD2,NA,TGCGCCAGCAGCTTAGCGGGGGGCTACAATGAGCAGTTCTTC,CASSLAGGYNEQFF
TRBV5-1,TRBJ1-1,NA,NA,TGCGCCAGCAGCCCCGACACTCTGAACACTGAAGCTTTCTTT,CASSPDTLNTEAFF
TRBV24-1,TRBJ2-7,TRBD1,NA,TGTGCCACCAGTGATCCCGGGACAGGCGTCTACGAGCAGTACTTC,CATSDPGTGVYEQYF
TRBV5-4,TRBJ2-4,TRBD1,NA,TGTGCCAGCAGCTCGGACAGGGGAGGCAAAAACATTCAGTACTTC,CASSSDRGGKNIQYF
TRBV19,TRBJ2-1,TRBD2,many,TGTGCCAGTAGTATAGGACTAGCGGGGGACAATGAGCAGTTCTTC,CASSIGLAGDNEQFF
TRBV12-3/TRBV12-4,TRBJ1-3,NA,NA,TGTGCCGCGGGCCCCTATGGAAACACCATATATTTT,CAAGPYGNTIYF
TRBV7-9,TRBJ1-4,TRBD1,NA,TGTGCCAGCAGCTTGTACGTGACAGGGGATGAAAAACTGTTTTTT,CASSLYVTGDEKLFF
TRBV5-4,TRBJ1-1,TRBD1,NA,TGTGCCAGCAGCACACCGACAGGGGTGAACACTGAAGCTTTCTTT,CASSTPTGVNTEAFF
TRBV7-9,TRBJ2-5,TRBD2,NA,TGTGCCAGCAGCTTAGATCTAGCGGGAGGGCCGGGAGAGACCCAGTACTTC,CASSLDLAGGPGETQYF
TRBV30,TRBJ1-2,NA,NA,TGTGCCTGGAGCCAAGGAGCTGGTGGCTACACCTTC,CAWSQGAGGYTF
TRBV9,TRBJ2-2,NA,NA,TGTGCCAGCAGCCCCAGACTTGCCGGGGAGCTGTTTTTT,CASSPRLAGELFF
TRBV9,TRBJ2-1,NA,NA,TGTGCCAGCAGCGTAGGGGCTAATGAGCAGTTCTTC,CASSVGANEQFF
TRBV9,TRBJ1-1,NA,NA,TGTGCCAGCAGCGTAGGAGGACAAAACACTGAAGCTTTCTTT,CASSVGGQNTEAFF
TRBV11-3,TRBJ2-1,NA,few,TGTGCCAGCAGTGCTAATCAGGGCGTACCGTTCTTC,CASSANQGVPFF
TRBV12-3/TRBV12-4,TRBJ1-2,TRBD1,few,TGTGCCAGCAGTTCGACAGGACAGGGTGGCTACACCTTC,CASSSTGQGGYTF
TRBV5-1,TRBJ1-1,NA,NA,TGCGCCAGCATCCCCCGAGGGGGCACTGAAGCTTTCTTT,CASIPRGGTEAFF
TRBV28,TRBJ1-3,NA,NA,TGTGCCAGCAGTTTCGATTCCGGTGGAAACACCATATATTTT,CASSFDSGGNTIYF
TRBV30,TRBJ2-3,TRBD2,NA,TGTGCCTGGAGTCCCGGGACTAGCGTAAATACGCAGTATTTT,CAWSPGTSVNTQYF
TRBV5-6,TRBJ2-7,NA,NA,TGTGCCAGCAGCTTGTTAACACGCTCCTACGAGCAGTACTTC,CASSLLTRSYEQYF
TRBV10-3,TRBJ1-5,TRBD1,NA,TGTGCCACCTCGACCGACAGGGGGTTCGGCAATCAGCCCCAGCATTTT,CATSTDRGFGNQPQHF
TRBV4-1,TRBJ2-1,TRBD2,NA,TGCGCCAGCAGGTTTACTAGCGGGGACTACAATGAGCAGTTCTTC,CASRFTSGDYNEQFF
TRBV5-1,TRBJ1-1,TRBD1,NA,TGCGCCAGCAGCGCGGCCTTCGGACAGGGTATTATTCCCACTGAAGCTTTCTTT,CASSAAFGQGIIPTEAFF
TRBV27,TRBJ2-1,NA,once,TGTGCCAGCAGTTTCGAGGCTGGGTCGCGGGGGCAGTTCTTC,CASSFEAGSRGQFF
TRBV19,TRBJ1-1,TRBD1,few,TGTGCCAGTACCGACAGGGGCCGGGGAAGTGAAGCTTTCTTT,CASTDRGRGSEAFF
TRBV29-1,TRBJ2-1,TRBD1,few,TGCAGCGTTGAAGAAAGGACAGGGGTCTATGAGCAGTTCTTC,CSVEERTGVYEQFF
TRBV29-1,TRBJ1-2,TRBD1,NA,TGCAGCGTTGGAGGGGGCGCTGGCTATGGCTACACCTTC,CSVGGGAGYGYTF
TRBV28,TRBJ1-2,NA,NA,TGTGCCAGCAGTTTGCTACCGTATGGCTACACCTTC,CASSLLPYGYTF
TRBV14,TRBJ1-2,TRBD1,NA,TGTGCCAGCAGCCAGACAGGGCGGTATGGCTACACCTTC,CASSQTGRYGYTF
TRBV10-3,TRBJ2-7,TRBD1,NA,TGTGCCATCAGCGAGAGCGGACAGGGGGGCTCCCACGAGCAGTACTTC,CAISESGQGGSHEQYF
TRBV3-1/TRBV3-2,TRBJ2-7,NA,NA,TGTGCCAGCCTAGGGCGCCTGGGCGGGAACGACGAGCAGTACTTC,CASLGRLGGNDEQYF
TRBV7-8,TRBJ2-1,NA,NA,TGTGCCAGCAGCTTAGGGAGGCAGGCTGCGCAGTTCTTC,CASSLGRQAAQFF
TRBV9,TRBJ1-2,TRBD1,NA,TGTGCCAGCAGCGTAGAGACAGGGTATGGCTACACCTTC,CASSVETGYGYTF
TRBV5-8,TRBJ1-1,TRBD1,NA,TGTGCCAGCAGCCGGGACAGACAAGGAGGAGCTTTCTTT,CASSRDRQGGAFF